This T cell receptor (beta chain) derives from a study of OX40 agonist ivuxolimab in advanced cancers. V was shortened by 1 base and J by 0 bases, with 9 bases between the two germline ends. Germline V gene data show CDR1 as SGHVS and CDR2 as FQNEAQ. There are 15 residues in the CDR3. The assay was immunoSEQ multiplex PCR, and TCRdb's table has in-frame clones only and misses some. The sample includes roughly 58,000 clones, about four fifths of them seen just once. This specimen consisted of CD4+ or CD8+ T cells sorted from blood, obtained in a trial of the OX40 agonist ivuxolimab. This rearrangement joins TRBV7-8 to TRBJ1-1; D is ambiguous. The receptor's source is an adult with an advanced solid tumor such as melanoma, head and neck, liver or kidney cancer. The CDR3 spells CASSLGGRMNTEAFF. CDR3 nucleotide sequence: TGTGCCAGCAGCTTAGGTGGACGGATGAACACTGAAGCTTTCTTT.